The subject of this entry is one T cell receptor beta chain. Its antigen is as yet unknown. 13 Jbeta primers and 60 Vbeta primers were used for the PCR. Under the authors' procedure: It was a later analysis that counted 83 million or so unique TCR beta chains, of which some 9.9 million were shared. Measured with immunoSEQ multiplex PCR; TCRdb has only the in-frame clones, and not every one. V, J and clone size are taken as reported in that table, and D and trimming were inferred from the DNA itself. The profile shows about 190,000 clones, about 80% of them singletons. The data stem from a study of cytomegalovirus exposure and HLA in healthy donors. About the study: Approximately 80 million unique TCRs, all from HLA-typed donors, were included in an early release of the data. Study findings and constraints: Previously analyzed data showed that most TCR beta V segments were productive at a frequency of about 87% or about 30%. The study carried out a later analysis of TCR beta sequences. It associated 15,000 to 20,000 of them with specific HLA alleles at a false discovery rate of 0.05.

The CDR3 is made up of 15 amino acids. Germline V gives CDR1 SNHLY, CDR2 FYNNEI. Trimming took off 0 bases at V and 4 bases at J, with 12 bases between the two ends. This receptor was identified in a young woman in good health and CMV-seropositive. The source material was PBMCs. The J gene is TRBJ1-1, the V gene TRBV2; D perhaps matches TRBD1 (5 bases). The DNA of the CDR3 is TGTGCCAGCAGTGAAGCGCTTCAGGGTGTCACTGAAGCTTTCTTT. Its translation: CASSEALQGVTEAFF. The full variable domain, completed using reference TRBV2 and TRBJ1-1, is EPEVTQTPSHQVTQMGQEVILRCVPISNHLYFYWYRQILGQKVEFLVSFYNNEISEKSEIFDDQFSVERPDGSNFTLKIRSTKLEDSAMYFCASSEALQGVTEAFFGQGTRLTVV.